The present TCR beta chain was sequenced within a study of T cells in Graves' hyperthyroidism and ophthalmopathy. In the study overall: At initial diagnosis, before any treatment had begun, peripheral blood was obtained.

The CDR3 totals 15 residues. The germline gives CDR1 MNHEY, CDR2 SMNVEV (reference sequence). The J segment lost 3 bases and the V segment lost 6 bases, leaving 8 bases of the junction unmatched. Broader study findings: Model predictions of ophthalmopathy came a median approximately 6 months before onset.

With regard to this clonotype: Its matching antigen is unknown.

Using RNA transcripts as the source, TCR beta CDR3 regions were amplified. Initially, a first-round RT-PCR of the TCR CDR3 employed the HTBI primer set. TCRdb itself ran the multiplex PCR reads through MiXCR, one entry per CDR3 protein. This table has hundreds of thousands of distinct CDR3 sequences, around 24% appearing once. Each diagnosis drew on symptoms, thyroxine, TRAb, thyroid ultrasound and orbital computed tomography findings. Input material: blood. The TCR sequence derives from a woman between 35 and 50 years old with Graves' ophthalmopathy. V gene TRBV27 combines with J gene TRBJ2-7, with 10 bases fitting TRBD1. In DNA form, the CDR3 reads TGTGCCAGCAGAGACCTGGGACAGGGGCGCTACGAGCAGTACTTC. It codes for CASRDLGQGRYEQYF.